The next 20 T cell receptor beta chains were all read from a single sample in a study of T cell repertoires in cytomegalovirus infection (dated by TCRdb to the late 2010s). In light of the paper, this sample's treatment or condition label describes: in vitro stimulation with specific CMV peptide epitopes to enrich CMV-specific T cells. The sequencer was an Illumina HiSeq 1500. TCRdb reran the public reads through fastp at Q25 and MiXCR, keeping productive beta chains. Each CDR3 protein gets just one entry, which takes the most common genes and DNA from the rows behind it. Here the sample has approximately 990,000 distinct CDR3 sequences; approximately 32% occur a single time. 13% of the sample lies in the top ten. These receptors' targets are unknown. The sequencing here drew on cultured CD8+ T cells from PBMCs, taken from culture after CMV antigen stimulation. Receptors were obtained from a human donor in good health (CMV status not recorded). Some clones in this sample may be carry-over from other donors' samples.

This clonotype was detected a few times. This chain joins TRBV7-9 and TRBJ1-4, with 10 bases fitting TRBD1. CDR1 and CDR2 from the germline V gene are SEHNR and FQNEAQ (reference sequence). The V gene end was trimmed by 4 bases and the J gene end by 6 bases; junction bases not matched to a gene: 5. The CDR3 covers 15 residues. The CDR3 protein is CASSSPGTGDEKLFF. CDR3 sequence (DNA): TGTGCCAGCAGCTCCCCCGGGACAGGGGATGAAAAACTGTTTTTT.

The chain is built from TRBV19 and TRBJ2-1; D is unclear. CDR3 length: 14 amino acids. Per germline, CDR1 LNHDA and CDR2 SQIVND (reference sequence). The ends were cut back, 4 bases at V and 3 bases at J, with 10 bases in the middle. DNA of the CDR3: TGTGCCAGTAGTACCACGACGGACTACAATGAGCAGTTCTTC. This sequence encodes CASSTTTDYNEQFF.

Only a few counts were recorded for this clonotype. The chain combines TRBV28 with TRBJ2-1; 8 positions match TRBD1. This CDR3 region has 17 residues. Trimming took 1 base from V and 8 from J; bases not matched to a gene: 13. Germline CDR1 and CDR2: MDHEN and SYDVKM. CDR3 amino acids: CASSLLFMQGASDEQFF. The CDR3 DNA follows: TGTGCCAGCAGTTTATTGTTTATGCAGGGGGCTAGTGATGAGCAGTTCTTC.

The chain links TRBV12-3 or TRBV12-4 to TRBJ1-5; TRBD1 agrees at 8 bases. The CDR3 covers 17 residues. Trimming took 3 bases from V and 6 from J; bases not matched to a gene: 13. The CDR3 DNA reads as TGTGCCAGCAGTTTTTGGGCGGAGGACAGGGCAGGTCAGCCCCAGCATTTT. It specifies CASSFWAEDRAGQPQHF.

This rearrangement joins TRBV27 to TRBJ1-2; D is uncertain. V gave up 5 bases and J gave up 4 bases, with 17 bases separating them. Germline V gene sequence: CDR1 MNHEY, CDR2 SMNVEV (reference sequence). CDR3 length: 15 amino acids. Written as DNA, the CDR3 is TGTGCCAGCAGTCTTCGATCCGACGGATTCTATGGCTACACCTTC. Its protein product is CASSLRSDGFYGYTF.

On this clonotype: A much larger clone is a single base away; this may be a read error. V usage is TRBV7-8 and J usage is TRBJ1-4; D gene unclear. Germline CDR1 SGHVS, CDR2 FQNEAQ. V lost 1 base to trimming and J lost 9 bases, with 12 bases between them. The CDR3 consists of 14 residues. The CDR3 DNA is TGTGCCAGCAGCTTAGTTTCTAGCAATAAAAAACTGTTTTTT. It yields the protein CASSLVSSNKKLFF.

This clonotype was detected ten times or more. The chain has TRBV7-2 and TRBJ2-7, with 10 bases that match TRBD2. With 4 bases clipped from V and 3 bases from J, the junction kept 9 bases outside the gene matches. Germline CDR1 is SGHTA and CDR2 is FQGNSA. There are 16 residues in the CDR3. The CDR3 bases are TGTGCCAGCAGCTCCCTTCTGGTAGCGGGGGGCTACGAGCAGTACTTC. Protein: CASSSLLVAGGYEQYF.

The chain carries TRBV5-1 and TRBJ2-1, with TRBD2 matching over 7 bases. Trimming took 4 bases from V and 2 from J; bases not matched to a gene: 6. CDR3 size: 15 residues. Germline V gives CDR1 SGHRS, CDR2 YFSETQ. This chain's CDR3 is CASSPHRGAYNEQFF. DNA for the CDR3: TGCGCCAGCAGCCCACACCGGGGGGCCTACAATGAGCAGTTCTTC.

The chain has TRBV7-6 and TRBJ2-2; D unclear. The CDR3 extends over 14 amino acids. Trimming took 5 bases from V and 0 from J, leaving 7 bases between them. The V gene's germline CDR1 is SGHVS and CDR2 FNYEAQ. CDR3 region: CASSEVPNTGELFF. The CDR3 DNA reads TGTGCCAGCAGCGAAGTACCGAACACCGGGGAGCTGTTTTTT.

There are many counts of this clonotype. The chain has TRBV2 and TRBJ2-7, with a possible D match to TRBD1 (5 bases). V was shortened by 4 bases and J by 2 bases, with 6 bases between the two germline ends. The V gene's germline CDR1 is SNHLY and CDR2 FYNNEI. This CDR3 is 12 amino acids long. CDR3 DNA sequence: TGTGCCAGCAGTGTGGACACCTACGAGCAGTACTTC. Its translation: CASSVDTYEQYF.

J is TRBJ2-7 and V is TRBV13, with 10 bases that match TRBD2. Per the germline V gene, CDR1 is PRHDT and CDR2 is FYEKMQ (reference sequence). CDR3 length: 14 residues. Trimming at V came to 5 bases and at J to 5 bases, leaving 6 bases not matched to a gene. The CDR3 region is CASSPASGGNEQYF. DNA for the CDR3: TGTGCCAGCAGCCCCGCTAGCGGGGGAAACGAGCAGTACTTC.

This clonotype was seen a few times. The chain carries TRBV19 and TRBJ2-7; possibly TRBD1 or TRBD2 for D (5 bases each). V lost 5 bases, J lost 3 bases, and 20 bases lay in between. Germline V lookup: CDR1 LNHDA, CDR2 SQIVND (reference sequence). The CDR3 has 16 amino acids. The CDR3 DNA reads TGTGCCAGTAGTCCCCCCCGAGGGGATCGGCTCTACGAGCAGTACTTC. Amino acid sequence: CASSPPRGDRLYEQYF.

This clonotype was counted only a few times. The rearrangement links TRBV10-3 to TRBJ2-3; 7 bases line up with TRBD2. The CDR3 spans 17 residues. Germline CDR1 is ENHRY and CDR2 is SYGVKD. Trimming at V came to 5 bases and at J to 6 bases, leaving 17 bases not matched to a gene. The CDR3: CAISSSGLVVLSDTQYF. CDR3 nucleotides: TGTGCCATCAGTTCCTCTGGACTAGTCGTCCTCTCGGATACGCAGTATTTT.

In this sample, this clonotype turned up many times. The rearrangement joins TRBV7-8 to TRBJ2-3; D perhaps matches TRBD2 (5 bases). The germline V gene has CDR1 SGHVS and CDR2 FQNEAQ. With 1 base removed from V and 2 bases from J, the gap between germline ends came to 13 bases. This CDR3 comprises 16 residues. The DNA for the CDR3 is TGTGCCAGCAGCTTAGAAGCGGACGGAAACACAGATACGCAGTATTTT. Its translation: CASSLEADGNTDTQYF.

About this clonotype itself: Sequence at one end of the junction differs from germline and may be a read error. The V and J genes are TRBV9 and TRBJ1-2; weak D call: TRBD1 (5 bases). The CDR3 has 16 residues. From germline, CDR1 is SGDLS and CDR2 YYNGEE. CDR3 in DNA: TGTGCCAACAGCGTGCCCCGGGACCGGGGAGGGGATGGCTACACCTTC. It yields the protein CANSVPRDRGGDGYTF.

This clonotype turned up a few times. The rearrangement uses TRBV11-3 and TRBJ2-1; D might be TRBD2 (5 bases). This CDR3 spans 16 amino acids. Germline assignment: CDR1 SGHNT and CDR2 YENEEA. With 5 bases removed from V and 5 bases from J, the gap between germline ends came to 19 bases. The CDR3 DNA follows: TGTGCCAGCAGCCCCCGGTTCGGAGGCGATGACAATGAGCAGTTCTTC. Protein product: CASSPRFGGDDNEQFF.

This rearrangement joins TRBV19 to TRBJ2-1, with TRBD2 identical over 12 bases. CDR1 and CDR2 (germline): LNHDA, SQIVND (reference sequence). V gave up 9 bases and J gave up 0 bases; unmatched junction bases: 6. This CDR3 has 16 amino acids. The CDR3 spells CARTSGGPSSYNEQFF. CDR3 in DNA: TGTGCCAGGACTAGCGGGGGCCCCAGCTCCTACAATGAGCAGTTCTTC.

The chain carries TRBV27 and TRBJ1-6; D call uncertain. Germline V gives CDR1 MNHEY, CDR2 SMNVEV (reference sequence). The CDR3 is 15 residues long. The V end was cut by 7 bases, the J end by 0 bases, with 10 bases between. The CDR3 region is CASKFKSSYNSPLHF. CDR3 bases: TGTGCCAGCAAATTCAAGAGCTCCTATAATTCACCCCTCCACTTT.

This clonotype was counted at least ten times. The V gene is TRBV2, the J gene TRBJ2-1, with a weak D call TRBD1 (6 bases). The length of the CDR3 is 15 residues. Germline lookup yields CDR1 SNHLY and CDR2 FYNNEI. Trimming left V 4 bases short and J 5 bases short, with 15 bases between. For the CDR3, the DNA is TGTGCCAGCAGTGGCAGGGGTTCGAGAGACAATGAGCAGTTCTTC. As protein: CASSGRGSRDNEQFF.

This rearrangement joins TRBV7-8 to TRBJ1-5; D call uncertain. V was pared by 0 bases and J by 7 bases, with 16 bases between. CDR1 is SGHVS and CDR2 is FQNEAQ in the germline V gene. The CDR3 covers 16 residues. This chain's CDR3 is CASSLAFPVGDQPQHF. CDR3 DNA: TGTGCCAGCAGCTTAGCGTTCCCAGTTGGAGACCAGCCCCAGCATTTT.